The next 27 T cell receptor beta chains were all read from a single sample in a study of blood T cell repertoires in COVID-19 (dated by TCRdb to 2018 to 2021). Receptors were amplified or captured by the immunoSEQ multiplex PCR assay. Entries here come from immuneACCESS through TCRdb and include only in-frame sequences with V and J called. Some clones fail to appear in such tables; in the studies checked, an unresolved V gene covers under half of the shortfall, and the cause of the remainder is unknown. This sample has 200,000 to 250,000 clones in its table, and roughly 83% of those were observed once. 2% to 2.5% of the sample lies in the top ten. The sample comprised PBMCs or T cells enriched from blood (not recorded which). Receptor source: a woman aged 45-65 years who had recovered from COVID-19.

This chain links TRBV18 with TRBJ1-1; D unclear. The ends were cut back, 2 bases at V and 6 bases at J, with 13 bases in the middle. This CDR3 region has 14 residues. Germline V lookup: CDR1 KGHSH, CDR2 LQKENI. The CDR3 sequence: CASSPNRGGAEAFF. CDR3 DNA: TGTGCCAGCTCACCAAACCGGGGAGGCGCTGAAGCTTTCTTT.

The CDR3 reads CASSVRASGVDTQYF. The CDR3 region has the DNA TGTGCCAGCAGCGTACGAGCTAGCGGGGTTGATACGCAGTATTTT. The V gene is TRBV9, the J gene TRBJ2-3; 9 nucleotides align to TRBD2. Germline V gene data show CDR1 as SGDLS and CDR2 as YYNGEE. With V trimmed by 1 base and J by 6 bases, 6 bases remained unmatched. This CDR3 is 15 amino acids long.

The chain links TRBV5-5 to TRBJ1-6; 12 bases are shared with TRBD1. The CDR3 covers 16 residues. V lost 7 bases to trimming and J lost 7 bases; unmatched junction nucleotides: 9. Germline CDR1 and CDR2: SGHKS and YYEKEE (reference sequence). The CDR3 nucleotides are TGTGCCAGCTGGGGACAGGGGGCAACGTGGAATTCACCCCTCCACTTT. As protein: CASWGQGATWNSPLHF.

This rearrangement joins TRBV6-5 to TRBJ2-7; 8 bases map to TRBD2. Germline-derived CDR1 and CDR2 are MNHEY and SVGAGI. The CDR3 is made up of 14 amino acids. V dropped 8 bases and J dropped 4; count of bases not matched to a gene: 10. The CDR3 region has the DNA TGTGCCAGCGCTAAAGCGGGAGCTACTTACGAGCAGTACTTC. It encodes CASAKAGATYEQYF.

This chain joins TRBV5-8 and TRBJ2-5; 10 nucleotides line up with TRBD1. The CDR3 runs 14 residues. Germline V gives CDR1 SGHTS, CDR2 YDEGEE. V trimming: 4 bases; J trimming: 4 bases; junction bases outside the gene matches: 4. CDR3 residues: CASSLWDRGETQYF. CDR3 nucleotide sequence: TGTGCCAGCAGCCTATGGGACAGGGGAGAGACCCAGTACTTC. The entire variable domain, with the rest obtained from reference TRBV5-8 and TRBJ2-5, is as follows: EAGVTQSPTHLIKTRGQQATLRCSPISGHTSVYWYQQALGLGLQFLLWYDEGEERNRGNFPPRFSGRQFPNYSSELNVNALELEDSALYLCASSLWDRGETQYFGPGTRLLVL.

The genes are TRBV27 and TRBJ1-4; the D gene is possibly TRBD1 (6 bases). The V gene lost 11 bases and the J gene lost 2 bases, with 18 bases spanning the gap. This CDR3 has 15 residues. Germline CDR1 reads MNHEY; CDR2 reads SMNVEV (reference sequence). CDR3 in amino acids: CASGGRGGTNEKLFF. The CDR3 DNA is TGTGCCTCGGGGGGCAGAGGTGGGACTAATGAAAAACTGTTTTTT.

In its sample, this clone was seen once. V is TRBV7-2 and J is TRBJ2-5; 7 nucleotides agree with TRBD2. Germline trimming cut 1 base from V and 7 bases from J; bases unmatched to any gene: 12. Germline V gene data show CDR1 as SGHTA and CDR2 as FQGNSA. The CDR3 is made up of 16 amino acids. CDR3 loop: CASSLVGGGRVVTQYF. The CDR3 DNA follows: TGTGCCAGCAGCTTAGTTGGGGGAGGGAGAGTGGTGACCCAGTACTTC.

The J gene is TRBJ2-1, the V gene TRBV4-3, with 13 bases identical to TRBD2. Germline lookup yields CDR1 LGHNA and CDR2 YSLEER. V lost 4 bases and J lost 8; bases outside the gene matches: 5. The CDR3 is 15 residues long. The chain's CDR3 is CASSLGTSGIYEQFF. The CDR3 coding sequence is TGCGCCAGCAGCCTAGGGACTAGCGGGATCTATGAGCAGTTCTTC.

As concerns this clone: This sample also contains other DNA sequences that code for the same CDR3. The J gene is TRBJ2-7, the V gene TRBV4-3, with 10 bases aligning to TRBD2. The CDR3 runs to 15 residues. V trimming: 1 base; J trimming: 2 bases; junction bases outside the gene matches: 2. Germline loops: CDR1 LGHNA, CDR2 YSLEER. The chain's CDR3 is CASSQGTSGTYEQYF. The CDR3 nucleotides read TGCGCCAGCAGCCAAGGGACTAGCGGTACCTACGAGCAGTACTTC.

The chain's CDR3 is CASSTYYEQYF. The CDR3 coding sequence is TGTGCCAGCAGTACCTACTACGAGCAGTACTTC. J is TRBJ2-7 and V is TRBV6-2 or TRBV6-3; D gene ambiguous. The V end was cut by 5 bases, the J end by 3 bases, with 5 bases between. Per germline, CDR1 MNHEY and CDR2 SVGEGT. There are 11 residues in the CDR3.

The CDR3 region is CASSSVNEQYF. The CDR3 DNA reads TGTGCCAGCAGCTCAGTCAACGAGCAGTACTTC. This rearrangement joins TRBV11-2 to TRBJ2-7; D ambiguous. V shed 4 bases and J shed 5 bases, with 6 bases lying between them. The CDR3 totals 11 residues. Germline CDR1 is SGHAT and CDR2 is FQNNGV.

CDR3 in amino acids: CASSLVPPGTGELFF. The DNA for the CDR3 is TGTGCCAGCAGCTTGGTGCCACCCGGCACCGGGGAGCTGTTTTTT. The chain couples TRBV5-6 to TRBJ2-2; no definite D call. The germline gives CDR1 SGHDT, CDR2 YYEEEE. V was shortened by 0 bases and J by 4 bases, with 10 bases between the two germline ends. This CDR3 comprises 15 residues.

The chain recombines TRBV30 with TRBJ1-6; D remains unclear. The CDR3 covers 16 residues. Germline-derived CDR1 and CDR2 are GTSNPN and SVGIG (reference sequence). V was pared by 4 bases and J by 0 bases, with 13 bases between. The CDR3 sequence is CAWMIEGSSYNSPLHF. CDR3 nucleotide sequence: TGTGCCTGGATGATAGAAGGGAGCTCCTATAATTCACCCCTCCACTTT.

The V and J genes are TRBV7-9 and TRBJ2-1; D is perhaps TRBD2 (5 bases). Germline CDR1 and CDR2: SEHNR and FQNEAQ (reference sequence). Trimming pared 4 bases from V and 0 bases from J, leaving 16 bases between. The CDR3 sequence is 17 residues long. The CDR3: CASSSGSLANSYNEQFF. In DNA form, the CDR3 reads TGTGCCAGCAGCTCCGGCTCTCTAGCTAACTCCTACAATGAGCAGTTCTTC.

The V call is TRBV5-5, the J call TRBJ2-6; maybe TRBD1 (6 bases). Deletions cut 8 bases from V and 2 bases from J, with 23 bases between. Germline V gene data show CDR1 as SGHKS and CDR2 as YYEKEE (reference sequence). The CDR3 is made up of 18 amino acids. The CDR3 sequence is CASHGGPGAPAGANVLTF. Written as DNA, the CDR3 is TGTGCCAGTCACGGAGGTCCAGGGGCCCCCGCTGGGGCCAACGTCCTGACTTTC.

The J gene is TRBJ2-7, the V gene TRBV27; TRBD2 matches at 12 bases. This CDR3 is built from 14 residues. J was trimmed by 6 bases and V by 5 bases; bases with no gene match: 5. From germline, CDR1 is MNHEY and CDR2 SMNVEV (reference sequence). The CDR3 nucleotides read TGTGCCAGCAGTCTAGCGGGAGGGCCCTCCGAGCAGTACTTC. Its translation is CASSLAGGPSEQYF.

V gene TRBV9 combines with J gene TRBJ1-3; D possibly corresponds to TRBD1 (6 bases). Trimming removed 3 bases from V and 0 bases from J, with 10 bases in between. The germline V gene encodes CDR1 SGDLS and CDR2 YYNGEE. This CDR3 has 15 amino acids. The CDR3 sequence: CASSADSHSGNTIYF. DNA for the CDR3: TGTGCCAGCAGCGCGGACAGCCACTCTGGAAACACCATATATTTT.

The chain recombines TRBV2 with TRBJ1-1; a possible D gene is TRBD1 (6 bases). Germline CDR1 SNHLY, CDR2 FYNNEI. This CDR3 has 14 residues. V was clipped by 6 bases and J by 8 bases, with 19 bases between them. CDR3 sequence reads: CASRGAGLYREAFF. The CDR3 DNA reads TGTGCCAGCAGGGGGGCAGGGCTTTACCGAGAAGCTTTCTTT.

The V call is TRBV5-6, the J call TRBJ2-5; 11 bases match TRBD2. Trimming removed 4 bases from V and 6 bases from J; junction bases left unmatched: 8. The CDR3 extends over 15 amino acids. Germline assignment: CDR1 SGHDT and CDR2 YYEEEE. The CDR3 sequence: CASSGTSGSKKTQYF. The CDR3 DNA is TGTGCCAGCAGCGGTACTAGCGGGAGTAAAAAGACCCAGTACTTC. The full variable domain, in which reference TRBV5-6 and TRBJ2-5 provide the parts outside the CDR3, is DAGVTQSPTHLIKTRGQQVTLRCSPKSGHDTVSWYQQALGQGPQFIFQYYEEEERQRGNFPDRFSGHQFPNYSSELNVNALLLGDSALYLCASSGTSGSKKTQYFGPGTRLLVL.

The gene calls are TRBV27 and TRBJ2-7; tentative D call: TRBD1 (6 bases). Germline V gives CDR1 MNHEY, CDR2 SMNVEV (reference sequence). V lost 2 bases, J lost 2 bases, and 13 bases lay in between. The length of the CDR3 is 15 residues. As DNA, the CDR3 is TGTGCCAGCAGTTTAGGGGGCCGCCTTGCCTACGAGCAGTACTTC. Translated, it gives CASSLGGRLAYEQYF.

This clone came up a few times. The gene calls are TRBV9 and TRBJ1-1; 8 bases fit TRBD1. This CDR3 has 15 amino acids. Germline V gives CDR1 SGDLS, CDR2 YYNGEE. J was trimmed by 0 bases and V by 2 bases; bases with no gene match: 3. In nucleotides, the CDR3 is TGTGCCAGCAGCGTGACAGGGGTCATGAACACTGAAGCTTTCTTT. It encodes CASSVTGVMNTEAFF.

The V call is TRBV12-3 or TRBV12-4, the J call TRBJ1-5; weak D call: TRBD1 (5 bases). V dropped 3 bases and J dropped 6 bases, with 9 bases sitting between them. CDR3 size: 13 residues. As DNA, the CDR3 is TGTGCCAGCAGTTTCGGGGGAGTTCAGCCCCAGCATTTT. The encoded protein is CASSFGGVQPQHF.

This clone was counted between two and nine times. The J gene is TRBJ1-1, the V gene TRBV10-2; possibly TRBD1 for D (5 bases). The CDR3 runs 15 residues. Trimming removed 7 bases at V and 4 bases at J, with 19 bases between. CDR1 is WSHSY and CDR2 is SAAADI in the germline V gene. DNA of the CDR3: TGCGCCAGCACCATCCTTCCAATCGGGGGCACTGAAGCTTTCTTT. Translation: CASTILPIGGTEAFF.

This rearrangement joins TRBV19 to TRBJ2-4; 7 bases are a match to TRBD2. V was pared by 5 bases and J by 8 bases, with 6 bases of the junction left unmatched. This CDR3 is 13 amino acids long. CDR1 LNHDA and CDR2 SQIVND come from the germline V gene (reference sequence). The DNA of the CDR3 is TGTGCCAGTAGTGAGGGAGGGCGGGACATTCAGTACTTC. It specifies CASSEGGRDIQYF.

The V call is TRBV29-1, the J call TRBJ2-3; D remains ambiguous. With 7 bases removed from V and 2 bases from J, the gap between germline ends came to 13 bases. The CDR3 is made up of 13 amino acids. The germline V gene has CDR1 SQVTM and CDR2 ANQGSEA. CDR3 coding DNA: TGCAGCGCAAGAACGTCTAACACAGATACGCAGTATTTT. It translates to CSARTSNTDTQYF.

V is TRBV9 and J is TRBJ2-3; D is possibly TRBD2 (5 bases). V lost 3 bases and J 8 bases, leaving 10 bases between the germline ends. The CDR3 length is 12 residues. Per the germline V gene, CDR1 is SGDLS and CDR2 is YYNGEE. DNA of the CDR3: TGTGCCAGCAGCGGAGGGCATGGTACGCAGTATTTT. As protein: CASSGGHGTQYF.

The J gene is TRBJ2-2, the V gene TRBV2; D is perhaps TRBD1 (7 bases). The length of the CDR3 is 13 residues. V was clipped by 6 bases and J by 4 bases, with 9 bases between them. The germline V gene encodes CDR1 SNHLY and CDR2 FYNNEI. The CDR3 here is CASRQGGTGELFF. The CDR3 region has the DNA TGTGCCAGCAGGCAGGGGGGCACCGGGGAGCTGTTTTTT.